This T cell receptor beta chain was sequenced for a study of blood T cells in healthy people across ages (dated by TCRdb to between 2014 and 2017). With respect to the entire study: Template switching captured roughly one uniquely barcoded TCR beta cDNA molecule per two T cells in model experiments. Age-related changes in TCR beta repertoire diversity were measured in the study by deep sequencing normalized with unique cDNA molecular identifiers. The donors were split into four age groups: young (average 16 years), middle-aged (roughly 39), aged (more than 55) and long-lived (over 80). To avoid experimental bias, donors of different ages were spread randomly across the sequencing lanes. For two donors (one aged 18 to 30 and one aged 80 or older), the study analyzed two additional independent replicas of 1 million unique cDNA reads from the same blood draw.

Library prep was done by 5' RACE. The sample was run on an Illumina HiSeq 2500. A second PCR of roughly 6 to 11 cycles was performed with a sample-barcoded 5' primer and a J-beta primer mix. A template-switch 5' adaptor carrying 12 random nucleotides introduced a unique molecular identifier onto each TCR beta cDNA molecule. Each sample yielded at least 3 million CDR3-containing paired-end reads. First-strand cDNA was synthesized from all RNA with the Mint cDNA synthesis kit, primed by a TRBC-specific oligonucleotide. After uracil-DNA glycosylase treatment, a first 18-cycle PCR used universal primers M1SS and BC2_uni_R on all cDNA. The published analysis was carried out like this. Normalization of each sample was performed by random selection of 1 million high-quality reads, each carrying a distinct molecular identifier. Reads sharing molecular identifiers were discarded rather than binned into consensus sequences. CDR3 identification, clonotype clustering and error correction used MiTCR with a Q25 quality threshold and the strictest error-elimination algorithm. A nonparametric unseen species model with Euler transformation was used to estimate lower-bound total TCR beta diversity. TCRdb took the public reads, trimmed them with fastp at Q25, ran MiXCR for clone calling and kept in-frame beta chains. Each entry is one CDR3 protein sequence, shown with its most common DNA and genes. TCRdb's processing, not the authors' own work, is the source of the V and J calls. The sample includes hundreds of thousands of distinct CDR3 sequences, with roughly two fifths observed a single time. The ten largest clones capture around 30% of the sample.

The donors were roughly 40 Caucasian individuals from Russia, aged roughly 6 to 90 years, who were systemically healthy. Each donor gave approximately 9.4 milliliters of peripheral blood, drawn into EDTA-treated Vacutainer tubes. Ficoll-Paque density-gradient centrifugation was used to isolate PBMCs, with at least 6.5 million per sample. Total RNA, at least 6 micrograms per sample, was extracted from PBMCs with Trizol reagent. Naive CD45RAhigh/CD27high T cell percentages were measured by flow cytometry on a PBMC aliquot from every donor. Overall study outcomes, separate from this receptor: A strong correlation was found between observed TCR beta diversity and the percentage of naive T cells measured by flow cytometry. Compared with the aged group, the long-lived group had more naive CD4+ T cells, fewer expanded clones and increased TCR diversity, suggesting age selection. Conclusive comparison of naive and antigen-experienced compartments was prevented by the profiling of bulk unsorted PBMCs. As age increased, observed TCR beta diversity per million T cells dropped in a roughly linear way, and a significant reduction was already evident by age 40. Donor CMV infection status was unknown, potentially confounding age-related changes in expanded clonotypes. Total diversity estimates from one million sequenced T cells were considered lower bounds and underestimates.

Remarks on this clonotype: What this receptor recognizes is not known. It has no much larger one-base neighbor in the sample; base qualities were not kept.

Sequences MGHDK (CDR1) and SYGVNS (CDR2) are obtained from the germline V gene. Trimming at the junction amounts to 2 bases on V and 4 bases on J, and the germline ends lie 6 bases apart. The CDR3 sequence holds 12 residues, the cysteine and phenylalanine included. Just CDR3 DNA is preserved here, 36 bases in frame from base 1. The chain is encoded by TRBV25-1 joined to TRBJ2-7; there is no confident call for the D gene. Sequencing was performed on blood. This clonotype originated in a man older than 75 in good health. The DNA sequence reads TGTGCCAGCAGTGAACTTCCGTACGAGCAGTACTTC. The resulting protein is CASSELPYEQYF.